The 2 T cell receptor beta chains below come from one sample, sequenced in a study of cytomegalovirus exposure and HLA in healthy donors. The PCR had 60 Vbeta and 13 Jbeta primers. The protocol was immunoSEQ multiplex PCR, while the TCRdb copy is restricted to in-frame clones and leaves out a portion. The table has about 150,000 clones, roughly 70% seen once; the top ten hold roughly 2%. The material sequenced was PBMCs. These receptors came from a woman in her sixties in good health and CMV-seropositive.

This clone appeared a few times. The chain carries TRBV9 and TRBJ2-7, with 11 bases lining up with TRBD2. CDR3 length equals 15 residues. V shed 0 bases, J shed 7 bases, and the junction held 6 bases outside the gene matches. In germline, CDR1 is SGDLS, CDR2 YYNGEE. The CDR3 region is CASSVGLAGPLEQYF. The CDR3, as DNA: TGTGCCAGCAGCGTAGGACTAGCGGGGCCCTTGGAGCAGTACTTC.

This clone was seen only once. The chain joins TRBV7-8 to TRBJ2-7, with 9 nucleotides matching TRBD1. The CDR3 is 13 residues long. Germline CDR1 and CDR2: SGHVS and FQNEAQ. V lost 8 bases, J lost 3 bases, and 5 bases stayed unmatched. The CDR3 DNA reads TGTGCCAGCCACAGGGGGCTAGGCTACGAGCAGTACTTC. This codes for CASHRGLGYEQYF.